This T cell receptor (beta chain) originates from a study of T-cell memory formation after mild COVID-19. Turning to the study itself: TCR clusters showed largely donor specificity.

Details on this clonotype: The antigen is unknown.

Barcoded TCR alpha and TCR beta cDNA libraries with UMIs came from 5'RACE using constant-segment primers. TCRdb redid the calling of the 5' RACE reads with MiXCR, one entry per CDR3 protein. The profile shows roughly 48,000 distinct CDR3 sequences, less than 35% of them singletons. Overall study findings and caveats: Among clones peaking at day 37 in the second wave, SARS-CoV-2 specificity remained unconfirmed. Mostly located in CM and EM were contracting CD4+ clones, with contracting CD8+ clones located in EMRA.

This TCR came from a man younger than 30 who had mild COVID-19 (a few samples of this study predate the infection). Cell type and time point are not known. The sample taken for sequencing was PBMCs or a T cell subset sorted from them (not recorded which).

The CDR3 spells CASSLGQGVDEQYF. For the CDR3, the DNA is TGCGCCAGCAGCCTCGGACAGGGTGTCGACGAGCAGTACTTC. The V call is TRBV5-1, the J call TRBJ2-7; 8 bases agree with TRBD1. After removal of 4 bases from V and 5 bases from J, the junction contained 8 bases not matched to a gene. This CDR3 spans 14 amino acids. In germline, CDR1 is SGHRS, CDR2 YFSETQ.